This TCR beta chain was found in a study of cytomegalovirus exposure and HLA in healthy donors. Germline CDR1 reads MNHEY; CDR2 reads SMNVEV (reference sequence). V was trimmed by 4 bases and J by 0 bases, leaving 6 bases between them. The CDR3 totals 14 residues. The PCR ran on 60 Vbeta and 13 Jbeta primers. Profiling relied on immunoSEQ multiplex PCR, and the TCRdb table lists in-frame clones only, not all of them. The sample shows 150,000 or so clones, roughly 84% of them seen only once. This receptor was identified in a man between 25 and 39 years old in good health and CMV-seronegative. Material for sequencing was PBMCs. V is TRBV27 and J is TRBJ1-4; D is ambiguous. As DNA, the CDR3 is TGTGCCAGCAGTTCTGGCTCAACTAATGAAAAACTGTTTTTT. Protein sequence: CASSSGSTNEKLFF.